This entry lists 20 T cell receptor beta chains sequenced from one sample in a study of beta chain features in type 1 diabetes. Sequencing targeted expressed TCRB transcripts, as all isolated RNA had been reverse transcribed. The assay was immunoSEQ multiplex PCR, and TCRdb's table has in-frame clones only and misses some. The profile shows roughly 300,000 clones, 14% of them singletons. The source material was central memory CD4+ T cells from blood. These receptor sequences come from a man aged 25 to 45 in good health.

This clone was found many times. The genes are TRBV7-9 and TRBJ2-1; D is uncertain. Trimming removed 5 bases at V and 0 bases at J, with 14 bases between. The CDR3 totals 16 residues. CDR1 is SEHNR and CDR2 is FQNEAQ in the germline V gene (reference sequence). In DNA, the CDR3 is TGTGCCAGCAGCCCCCTACCCCTCAGCTCCTACAATGAGCAGTTCTTC. It translates to CASSPLPLSSYNEQFF.

This clone was picked up a small number of times. The CDR3 region has the DNA TGTGCCAGCAGCGCGGCCGGGACTAGCGGGGGAGTTCGGCAGTTCTTC. Amino acids: CASSAAGTSGGVRQFF. The rearrangement links TRBV9 to TRBJ2-1, with 14 bases fitting TRBD2. Trimming at V came to 3 bases and at J to 12 bases, leaving 11 bases not matched to a gene. The V gene's germline CDR1 is SGDLS and CDR2 YYNGEE. This CDR3 region has 16 residues.

This clone has a count of ten or more. The CDR3 is CASSLGWNQETQYF. The CDR3 bases are TGTGCCAGCAGCTTAGGATGGAACCAAGAGACCCAGTACTTC. The chain recombines TRBV11-3 with TRBJ2-5; D is undetermined. The CDR3 contains 14 residues. Germline lookup yields CDR1 SGHNT and CDR2 YENEEA. The ends were cut back, 1 base at V and 0 bases at J, with 6 bases in the middle.

The chain combines TRBV6-6 with TRBJ1-6; D gene ambiguous. This CDR3 has 14 amino acids. Germline V gene sequence: CDR1 MNHNY, CDR2 SVGAGI (reference sequence). Trimming pared 7 bases from V and 0 bases from J, leaving 7 bases between. The CDR3 sequence is CASTPTSYNSPLHF. In DNA, the CDR3 is TGTGCCAGCACCCCGACCTCCTATAATTCACCCCTCCACTTT.

The V and J genes are TRBV18 and TRBJ2-1; TRBD2 aligns across 7 bases. V lost 0 bases, J lost 7 bases, and 6 bases stayed unmatched. This CDR3 comprises 15 residues. CDR1 and CDR2 from the germline V gene are KGHSH and LQKENI. The CDR3 DNA follows: TGTGCCAGCTCACCACCGGGGCGGCGGGAGAATGAGCAGTTCTTC. It translates to CASSPPGRRENEQFF.

In this sample, this clone turned up a few times. The chain has TRBV29-1 and TRBJ2-4; 7 bases are shared with TRBD1. The CDR3 loop spans 17 amino acids. Germline values: CDR1 SQVTM, CDR2 ANQGSEA. V dropped 4 bases and J dropped 1; count of bases not matched to a gene: 13. DNA for the CDR3: TGCAGCGTTGCGCAGGGGGACAGTGTGTTGGCCAAAAACATTCAGTACTTC. Translating it yields CSVAQGDSVLAKNIQYF.

This chain connects TRBV11-3 to TRBJ2-3; 7 bases fit TRBD2. Germline V CDR1 and CDR2: SGHNT, YENEEA. V shed 3 bases and J 5 bases; nucleotides not matched to a gene: 8. CDR3 size: 15 residues. The CDR3 reads CASSLSGAFGDTQYF. The CDR3 bases are TGTGCCAGCAGCTTGAGCGGGGCCTTTGGAGATACGCAGTATTTT. The entire variable domain, with the rest obtained from reference TRBV11-3 and TRBJ2-3, is as follows: EAGVVQSPRYKIIEKKQPVAFWCNPISGHNTLYWYLQNLGQGPELLIRYENEEAVDDSQLPKDRFSAERLKGVDSTLKIQPAELGDSAVYLCASSLSGAFGDTQYFGPGTRLTVL.

The CDR3 is CASSAGSLSSYNEQFF. DNA for the CDR3: TGTGCCAGCAGCGCGGGGTCCCTAAGCTCCTACAATGAGCAGTTCTTC. The rearrangement links TRBV7-8 to TRBJ2-1; D is perhaps TRBD2 (6 bases). Trimming cost V 5 bases and J 0 bases, with 14 bases left between them. This CDR3 spans 16 amino acids. Germline V CDR1 and CDR2: SGHVS, FQNEAQ.

This clone has a handful of counts. CDR3 coding DNA: TGTGCCAGCGGACGGAGACAAGAGACCCAGTACTTC. Protein sequence: CASGRRQETQYF. This chain connects TRBV6-1 to TRBJ2-5; unclear D gene. V was trimmed by 8 bases and J by 2 bases, leaving 9 bases between them. The germline CDR1 and CDR2 sequences are MNHNS and SASEGT. CDR3 length: 12 amino acids.

This clone was found a few times. This chain joins TRBV19 and TRBJ2-2; D is ambiguous. Trimming pared 7 bases from V and 6 bases from J, leaving 12 bases between. The CDR3 totals 13 residues. CDR1 is LNHDA and CDR2 is SQIVND in the germline V gene (reference sequence). The chain's CDR3 is CASIRPGAGELFF. CDR3 sequence (DNA): TGTGCCAGTATCCGGCCAGGAGCCGGGGAGCTGTTTTTT.

The genes are TRBV4-2 and TRBJ2-3; 16 nucleotides line up with TRBD2. The CDR3 is 17 residues long. The V gene's germline CDR1 is LGHNA and CDR2 YNFKEQ. The J segment lost 4 bases and the V segment lost 4 bases, leaving 5 bases of the junction unmatched. The CDR3 sequence is CASSLGLAGGSADTQYF. Written as DNA, the CDR3 is TGTGCCAGCAGCCTGGGACTAGCGGGGGGGTCGGCAGATACGCAGTATTTT.

The chain carries TRBV6-1 and TRBJ1-5; 7 bases are shared with TRBD1. The J segment lost 7 bases and the V segment lost 4 bases, leaving 4 bases of the junction unmatched. The CDR3 covers 13 residues. The germline V gene encodes CDR1 MNHNS and CDR2 SASEGT. In DNA, the CDR3 is TGTGCCAGCAGTGGGGACAGCGCGCAGCCCCAGCATTTT. Its translation: CASSGDSAQPQHF.

This rearrangement joins TRBV19 to TRBJ2-1; 9 bases agree with TRBD2. CDR1 is LNHDA and CDR2 is SQIVND in the germline V gene (reference sequence). J was trimmed by 9 bases and V by 1 base; bases with no gene match: 4. The length of the CDR3 is 14 residues. CDR3 DNA sequence: TGTGCCAGTAGTATAGGCGGGAGGGTAGCTGAGCAGTTCTTC. This gives the protein CASSIGGRVAEQFF.

This clone turned up a few times. The rearrangement joins TRBV7-9 to TRBJ2-7; D gene uncertain. V was clipped by 1 base and J by 0 bases, with 10 bases between them. The CDR3 spans 15 residues. CDR1 is SEHNR, CDR2 FQNEAQ, per germline (reference sequence). This CDR3 reads CASSLGGTLSYEQYF. The CDR3 nucleotides are TGTGCCAGCAGCTTAGGAGGCACCCTCTCCTACGAGCAGTACTTC.

V is TRBV7-2 and J is TRBJ1-2; D ambiguous. The germline gives CDR1 SGHTA, CDR2 FQGNSA. The CDR3 totals 13 residues. V lost 6 bases to trimming and J lost 7 bases, with 15 bases between them. The CDR3 bases are TGTGCCAGCAGGACTACATTCTCGCCTGGCTACACCTTC. Translating gives CASRTTFSPGYTF.

This clone was seen more than once but under ten times. The V call is TRBV5-1, the J call TRBJ2-3; TRBD2 matches 11 bases. The CDR3 is made up of 18 amino acids. The J segment lost 0 bases and the V segment lost 4 bases, leaving 10 bases of the junction unmatched. Germline V gene sequence: CDR1 SGHRS, CDR2 YFSETQ. CDR3 region: CASSPQGLAGGSTDTQYF. In DNA, the CDR3 is TGCGCCAGCAGCCCGCAAGGGCTAGCGGGGGGTAGCACAGATACGCAGTATTTT.

This clone has only a few counts. The chain employs TRBV7-9 and TRBJ2-5; 9 bases are shared with TRBD1. Germline CDR1 is SEHNR and CDR2 is FQNEAQ (reference sequence). The J segment lost 0 bases and the V segment lost 2 bases, leaving 7 bases of the junction unmatched. The CDR3 is 17 residues long. Here the CDR3 DNA reads TGTGCCAGCAGCTTATTCATCGGACAGGGGTACCAAGAGACCCAGTACTTC. It yields the protein CASSLFIGQGYQETQYF. Full variable domain (outside the CDR3, taken from reference TRBV7-9 and TRBJ2-5): DTGVSQNPRHKITKRGQNVTFRCDPISEHNRLYWYRQTLGQGPEFLTYFQNEAQLEKSRLLSDRFSAERPKGSFSTLEIQRTEQGDSAMYLCASSLFIGQGYQETQYFGPGTRLLVL.

This sequence joins TRBV9 and TRBJ1-2; 7 bases are a match to TRBD1. The V segment lost 0 bases and the J segment 1 base; nucleotides outside the gene matches: 6. Germline-derived CDR1 and CDR2 are SGDLS and YYNGEE. The length of the CDR3 is 16 residues. CDR3 in amino acids: CASSVAWDSLNYGYTF. For the CDR3, the DNA is TGTGCCAGCAGCGTAGCCTGGGACAGCCTTAACTATGGCTACACCTTC.

This chain joins TRBV11-3 and TRBJ2-3, with 13 bases lining up with TRBD2. Losses at the gene ends were 5 bases for V and 1 base for J; bases not matched to a gene: 12. The CDR3 totals 19 residues. Per the germline V gene, CDR1 is SGHNT and CDR2 is YENEEA. CDR3 in DNA: TGTGCCAGCAGCAGAAAGACTAGCGGGGGGACCTGGGGCACAGATACGCAGTATTTT. Translating gives CASSRKTSGGTWGTDTQYF.

This clone has just a few counts. This chain links TRBV5-1 with TRBJ2-2; D unresolved. V was shortened by 1 base and J by 3 bases, with 10 bases between the two germline ends. The CDR3 sequence is 15 residues long. Germline assignment: CDR1 SGHRS and CDR2 YFSETQ. This CDR3 is CASSLSAKDTGELFF. As DNA, the CDR3 is TGCGCCAGCAGCTTGAGCGCCAAAGACACCGGGGAGCTGTTTTTT.